Each of the 17 T cell receptor beta chains below was sequenced from the same sample in a study of cytomegalovirus exposure and HLA in healthy donors. Researchers ran the PCR with 60 Vbeta and 13 Jbeta primers. Profiled with immunoSEQ multiplex PCR; TCRdb holds only in-frame clones, not every one. The sample shows some 160,000 clones, 86% of them seen only once. The source material was PBMCs. Receptor source: a woman under 30 in good health and CMV-seronegative.

V gene TRBV28 combines with J gene TRBJ1-2, with a tentative D call TRBD1 (6 bases). The CDR3 totals 13 residues. Germline V lookup: CDR1 MDHEN, CDR2 SYDVKM. Trimming removed 4 bases at V and 4 bases at J, with 10 bases between. CDR3 sequence reads: CASSSGTPYGYTF. The CDR3, as DNA: TGTGCCAGCAGTTCCGGGACACCCTATGGCTACACCTTC.

This chain links TRBV6-1 with TRBJ2-2; 14 nucleotides align to TRBD2. Germline V lookup: CDR1 MNHNS, CDR2 SASEGT. Trimming cost V 4 bases and J 7 bases; bases outside gene matches: 2. The CDR3 consists of 15 residues. The CDR3 DNA follows: TGTGCCAGCAGTGGGGGACTAGCGGGAGTCGGGGAGCTGTTTTTT. It translates to CASSGGLAGVGELFF.

The chain couples TRBV27 to TRBJ1-5; maybe TRBD1 (5 bases). The CDR3 is 17 residues long. V was shortened by 5 bases and J by 0 bases, with 17 bases between the two germline ends. The germline CDR1 and CDR2 sequences are MNHEY and SMNVEV (reference sequence). The CDR3 loop reads CASSRGATAYSNQPQHF. DNA of the CDR3: TGTGCCAGCAGTCGAGGAGCGACAGCTTATAGCAATCAGCCCCAGCATTTT.

V gene TRBV5-4 combines with J gene TRBJ1-1, with 11 bases matching TRBD1. The CDR3 runs 16 residues. V dropped 3 bases and J dropped 6; count of bases not matched to a gene: 10. Germline CDR1 SGHNT, CDR2 YYREEE (reference sequence). DNA of the CDR3: TGTGCCAGCAGCTCCAAACCGGGACAGGGGGTATCTGAAGCTTTCTTT. Protein sequence: CASSSKPGQGVSEAFF.

This chain connects TRBV9 to TRBJ2-1, with D possibly matching TRBD2 (5 bases). Germline V CDR1 and CDR2: SGDLS, YYNGEE. V lost 0 bases, J lost 4 bases, and 17 bases lay in between. The CDR3 loop spans 17 amino acids. This chain's CDR3 is CASSVVGGSPTYNEQFF. In nucleotides, the CDR3 is TGTGCCAGCAGCGTAGTTGGCGGGTCCCCCACGTACAATGAGCAGTTCTTC.

The V call is TRBV29-1, the J call TRBJ2-5; D is possibly TRBD1 (6 bases). The end of the DNA fits TRBJ2-7 better, so the J call may be wrong. CDR1 SQVTM and CDR2 ANQGSEA come from the germline V gene. The length of the CDR3 is 12 residues. CDR3 DNA: TGCAGCGTTGTAAGAGGACAGACCGAGCAGTACTTC. This sequence encodes CSVVRGQTEQYF.

The rearrangement links TRBV5-1 to TRBJ1-2; TRBD1 matches at 7 bases. Germline CDR1 and CDR2: SGHRS and YFSETQ. Trimming cost V 4 bases and J 6 bases; bases outside gene matches: 9. The CDR3 sequence is 14 residues long. The CDR3 coding sequence is TGCGCCAGCAGCACCGACAAACAGGGGAATGGCTACACCTTC. Its translation: CASSTDKQGNGYTF.

This rearrangement joins TRBV5-1 to TRBJ2-5; 7 positions match TRBD1. V shed 3 bases, J shed 11 bases, and the junction held 10 bases outside the gene matches. Germline loops: CDR1 SGHRS, CDR2 YFSETQ. This CDR3 region has 13 residues. DNA of the CDR3: TGCGCCAGCAGCTGGGACAGCCCAATGGAGCAGTACTTC. It codes for CASSWDSPMEQYF.

The chain recombines TRBV6-4 with TRBJ2-1, with 7 bases lining up with TRBD2. The CDR3 is 15 residues long. With V trimmed by 3 bases and J by 3 bases, 5 bases remained unmatched. The germline gives CDR1 MRHNA, CDR2 SNTAGT. CDR3 residues: CASSESGGVYNEQFF. CDR3 coding DNA: TGTGCCAGCAGTGAATCTGGGGGGGTCTACAATGAGCAGTTCTTC.

The CDR3 region is CASGVPGTGLGEQFF. CDR3 coding DNA: TGTGCTAGTGGTGTTCCCGGGACAGGGTTAGGTGAGCAGTTCTTC. The V gene is TRBV12-5, the J gene TRBJ2-1; the match to TRBD1 covers 9 bases. The CDR3 is 15 residues long. Germline values: CDR1 LGHNT, CDR2 FRNRAP. Trimming cost V 5 bases and J 9 bases; bases outside gene matches: 11.

The chain's CDR3 is CASKGDRQGSYEQYF. CDR3 coding DNA: TGCGCCAGTAAGGGGGACAGACAGGGCTCCTACGAGCAGTACTTC. The rearrangement uses TRBV5-1 and TRBJ2-7; 7 bases match TRBD1. After removal of 8 bases from V and 0 bases from J, the junction contained 11 bases not matched to a gene. Germline CDR1 is SGHRS and CDR2 is YFSETQ. The CDR3 is 15 amino acids. The complete variable domain, with remaining parts taken from reference TRBV5-1 and TRBJ2-7, reads KAGVTQTPRYLIKTRGQQVTLSCSPISGHRSVSWYQQTPGQGLQFLFEYFSETQRNKGNFPGRFSGRQFSNSRSEMNVSTLELGDSALYLCASKGDRQGSYEQYFGPGTRLTVT.

Details on this clone: Other nucleotide sequences from this sample produce the same CDR3. J is TRBJ2-3 and V is TRBV5-4; no firm D call. Trimming cost V 0 bases and J 2 bases, with 7 bases left between them. Germline CDR1 is SGHNT and CDR2 is YYREEE (reference sequence). The CDR3 contains 14 residues. The CDR3 sequence: CASSLGSPTDTQYF. The CDR3 DNA is TGTGCCAGCAGCTTGGGGAGCCCCACAGATACGCAGTATTTT.

The J gene is TRBJ2-2, the V gene TRBV10-3, with 10 nucleotides matching TRBD2. The CDR3 is 14 residues long. Trimming removed 9 bases from V and 3 bases from J; junction bases left unmatched: 4. The germline V gene encodes CDR1 ENHRY and CDR2 SYGVKD. The CDR3 coding sequence is TGTGCCATAAAAAGCGGGAGGGACACCGGGGAGCTGTTTTTT. Translated: CAIKSGRDTGELFF.

Here the CDR3 DNA reads TGTGCCAGCAGCTTCCGGGGGAAAGATACGCAGTATTTT. Translated: CASSFRGKDTQYF. V and J are TRBV7-2 and TRBJ2-3; TRBD2 is a possible D gene (6 bases). V lost 3 bases and J 5 bases, leaving 9 bases between the germline ends. This CDR3 spans 13 amino acids. CDR1 and CDR2 from the germline V gene are SGHTA and FQGNSA.

J is TRBJ2-3 and V is TRBV11-2, with 8 bases matching TRBD1. Losses at the gene ends were 6 bases for V and 5 bases for J; bases not matched to a gene: 10. The germline V gene has CDR1 SGHAT and CDR2 FQNNGV. There are 15 residues in the CDR3. The CDR3 loop reads CASSLASTGEDTQYF. Here the CDR3 DNA reads TGTGCCAGCAGTCTGGCCTCGACAGGGGAAGATACGCAGTATTTT.

V and J are TRBV6-6 and TRBJ1-4; D uncertain. V was trimmed by 7 bases and J by 0 bases, leaving 12 bases between them. CDR1 MNHNY and CDR2 SVGAGI come from the germline V gene (reference sequence). The CDR3 loop spans 15 amino acids. CDR3 nucleotide sequence: TGTGCCAGCAACGACATCTACGCAACTAATGAAAAACTGTTTTTT. Amino acids: CASNDIYATNEKLFF.

This rearrangement joins TRBV9 to TRBJ2-2, with 7 bases fitting TRBD2. Germline V lookup: CDR1 SGDLS, CDR2 YYNGEE. This CDR3 is built from 15 residues. V shed 4 bases and J 8 bases; nucleotides not matched to a gene: 11. The CDR3 loop is CASSLRDYLPGELFF. DNA for the CDR3: TGTGCCAGCAGCCTGCGGGACTACCTTCCAGGGGAGCTGTTTTTT.